Each of the 30 T cell receptor beta chains below was sequenced from the same sample in a study of T cell responses to AZD1222 COVID-19 vaccine. Clones were read by immunoSEQ multiplex PCR, and TCRdb kept only the in-frame ones, dropping some. The table shows 150,000 to 180,000 clones, with about 88% occurring only once. Sequences were derived from peripheral blood, sampled after recovery from COVID-19. These receptors were taken from an adult who had recovered from COVID-19.

This clone was seen a few times. The V and J genes are TRBV10-1 and TRBJ2-7; no clear D. CDR3 length: 13 residues. The germline CDR1 and CDR2 sequences are WNHNN and SYGVQD (reference sequence). Trimming took 0 bases from V and 3 from J, leaving 6 bases between them. The CDR3 DNA reads TGCGCCAGCAGTGAGTCGGGAAGCTACGAGCAGTACTTC. Its protein is CASSESGSYEQYF.

This rearrangement joins TRBV28 to TRBJ1-5; no reliable D call. Germline V CDR1 and CDR2: MDHEN, SYDVKM. The V gene lost 5 bases and the J gene lost 4 bases, with 6 bases spanning the gap. The CDR3 has 12 residues. CDR3 nucleotide sequence: TGTGCCAGCAGTACACAAAATCAGCCCCAGCATTTT. It encodes CASSTQNQPQHF.

This rearrangement joins TRBV7-2 to TRBJ2-7; 8 bases match TRBD1. The CDR3 extends over 15 amino acids. CDR1 and CDR2 from the germline V gene are SGHTA and FQGNSA. V gave up 5 bases and J gave up 2 bases; unmatched junction bases: 8. The CDR3 protein is CASSPGSGQAYEQYF. Written as DNA, the CDR3 is TGTGCCAGCAGCCCCGGATCGGGACAGGCCTACGAGCAGTACTTC. Complete variable domain (other parts from reference TRBV7-2 and TRBJ2-7): GAGVSQSPSNKVTEKGKDVELRCDPISGHTALYWYRQSLGQGLEFLIYFQGNSAPDKSGLPSDRFSAERTGGSVSTLTIQRTQQEDSAVYLCASSPGSGQAYEQYFGPGTRLTVT.

Here the CDR3 DNA reads TGTGCCAGTAGTATGGGACGGATTAATGAAAAACTGTTTTTT. It translates to CASSMGRINEKLFF. The rearrangement links TRBV19 to TRBJ1-4; D is possibly TRBD1 (5 bases). This CDR3 region has 14 residues. Trimming shortened V by 3 bases and J by 4 bases, and 9 bases separated the two germline ends. CDR1 is LNHDA, CDR2 SQIVND, per germline (reference sequence).

Only one count was recorded for this clone. V and J are TRBV9 and TRBJ2-2, with D hard to call. Germline lookup yields CDR1 SGDLS and CDR2 YYNGEE. The CDR3 sequence is 16 residues long. Trimming left V 4 bases short and J 1 base short, with 14 bases between. CDR3 loop: CASSPRVSGNTGELFF. The CDR3 DNA reads TGTGCCAGCAGCCCTAGAGTGTCAGGGAACACCGGGGAGCTGTTTTTT.

A word on this clone: The identical CDR3 is also encoded by other nucleotide sequences in the sample. The chain uses TRBV7-8 and TRBJ1-1; D ambiguous. The CDR3 consists of 13 residues. The germline V gene encodes CDR1 SGHVS and CDR2 FQNEAQ. V was clipped by 2 bases and J by 1 base, with 5 bases between them. CDR3 region: CASSLPGNTEAFF. CDR3 in DNA: TGTGCCAGCAGCTTACCTGGGAACACTGAAGCTTTCTTT.

The V and J genes are TRBV11-2 and TRBJ2-7; 9 bases are shared with TRBD1. The V segment lost 5 bases and the J segment 5 bases; nucleotides outside the gene matches: 10. The CDR3 has 15 residues. CDR1 is SGHAT, CDR2 FQNNGV, per germline. The DNA for the CDR3 is TGTGCCAGCAGCACCCTGGAGACAGGGGGGAACGAGCAGTACTTC. Translation gives CASSTLETGGNEQYF.

J is TRBJ2-2 and V is TRBV15, with 10 nucleotides matching TRBD2. The CDR3 sequence is 15 residues long. Unmatched junction bases numbered 3, after V lost 1 base and J lost 7 bases. The germline gives CDR1 LNHNV, CDR2 YYDKDF (reference sequence). The DNA for the CDR3 is TGTGCCACCAGCAGAGCCGGGACTAGCGTCGGGGAGCTGTTTTTT. This codes for CATSRAGTSVGELFF.

The genes are TRBV3-1 (or the pseudogene TRBV3-2) and TRBJ2-7; D uncertain. The V and J ends lost 4 bases and 2 bases respectively, with 15 bases between them. The CDR3 totals 15 residues. The germline V gene encodes CDR1 LGHDT and CDR2 YNNKEL (reference sequence). The CDR3 DNA sequence: TGTGCCAGCAGCCTTTTTGTTCGACTGGCCTACGAGCAGTACTTC. This codes for CASSLFVRLAYEQYF.

Only one count was recorded for this clone. CDR3 bases: TGTGCCAGCTCACCAAATAAACAAGAGACCCAGTACTTC. Translation: CASSPNKQETQYF. The chain couples TRBV18 to TRBJ2-5; D ambiguous. In germline, CDR1 is KGHSH, CDR2 LQKENI. The V end was cut by 2 bases, the J end by 2 bases, with 6 bases between. The CDR3 runs 13 residues.

The chain is built from TRBV9 and TRBJ2-7; D call uncertain. The CDR3 length is 15 residues. V lost 3 bases, J lost 1 base, and 14 bases lay in between. CDR1 is SGDLS and CDR2 is YYNGEE in the germline V gene. The CDR3 is CASSASPSASYEQYF. The CDR3 DNA reads TGTGCCAGCAGCGCTTCCCCCTCGGCTTCCTACGAGCAGTACTTC.

This clone was picked up a small number of times. The J gene is TRBJ1-3, the V gene TRBV3-1 (or the pseudogene TRBV3-2); unclear D gene. Trimming left V 5 bases short and J 4 bases short, with 6 bases between. The V gene's germline CDR1 is LGHDT and CDR2 YNNKEL (reference sequence). This CDR3 comprises 12 residues. Written as DNA, the CDR3 is TGTGCCAGCAGCACGACAGGAAACACCATATATTTT. This encodes CASSTTGNTIYF.

The chain links TRBV19 to TRBJ2-1; the D gene could be TRBD1 or TRBD2 (6 bases each). Germline CDR1 is LNHDA and CDR2 is SQIVND (reference sequence). This CDR3 comprises 14 residues. The V end lost 7 bases, the J end lost 6 bases, and 16 bases lay between the germline ends. CDR3 amino acids: CASKKGGSINEQFF. CDR3 DNA: TGTGCCAGTAAGAAGGGGGGCAGCATCAATGAGCAGTTCTTC. The whole variable domain, remainder taken from reference TRBV19 and TRBJ2-1, is DGGITQSPKYLFRKEGQNVTLSCEQNLNHDAMYWYRQDPGQGLRLIYYSQIVNDFQKGDIAEGYSVSREKKESFPLTVTSAQKNPTAFYLCASKKGGSINEQFFGPGTRLTVL.

The chain carries TRBV7-3 and TRBJ2-5; D uncertain. The CDR3 is 11 residues long. V was clipped by 3 bases and J by 2 bases, with 1 base between them. Germline CDR1 SGHTA, CDR2 FQGTGA. The CDR3 protein is CASSFQETQYF. CDR3 DNA sequence: TGTGCCAGCAGCTTTCAAGAGACCCAGTACTTC.

The chain is built from TRBV2 and TRBJ2-1, with a possible D match to TRBD2 (5 bases). The CDR3 spans 13 residues. Trimming shortened V by 6 bases and J by 8 bases, and 14 bases separated the two germline ends. Germline V gene sequence: CDR1 SNHLY, CDR2 FYNNEI. This CDR3 reads CASRRGMYDEQFF. The CDR3 coding sequence is TGTGCCAGCAGAAGAGGGATGTACGATGAGCAGTTCTTC.

Notes on this clone: Other DNA sequences of this sample code for an identical CDR3. The chain recombines TRBV25-1 with TRBJ2-7; TRBD1 is a possible D gene (7 bases). This CDR3 spans 14 amino acids. Germline V gene lookup returns CDR1 MGHDK and CDR2 SYGVNS. The V end was cut by 4 bases, the J end by 3 bases, with 13 bases between. This CDR3 is CASSGGTDLYEQYF. The CDR3 DNA sequence: TGTGCCAGCAGTGGCGGGACAGATCTCTACGAGCAGTACTTC.

This sequence joins TRBV15 and TRBJ1-6, with 8 nucleotides matching TRBD1. The CDR3 spans 15 residues. CDR1 and CDR2 (germline): LNHNV, YYDKDF (reference sequence). With V trimmed by 1 base and J by 8 bases, 4 bases remained unmatched. The CDR3: CATSRADRVYSPLHF. CDR3 coding DNA: TGTGCCACCAGCAGAGCGGACAGGGTGTATTCACCCCTCCACTTT. Together with reference TRBV15 and TRBJ1-6, the CDR3 gives the full variable domain: DAMVIQNPRYQVTQFGKPVTLSCSQTLNHNVMYWYQQKSSQAPKLLFHYYDKDFNNEADTPDNFQSRRPNTSFCFLDIRSPGLGDTAMYLCATSRADRVYSPLHFGNGTRLTVT.

The chain links TRBV29-1 to TRBJ2-1; D is perhaps TRBD2 (5 bases). The CDR3 contains 17 residues. Germline CDR1 and CDR2: SQVTM and ANQGSEA. The ends were cut back, 4 bases at V and 0 bases at J, with 19 bases in the middle. CDR3 coding DNA: TGCAGCGTTGTGGGCAGGCAGCGGAAGAGCTCCTACAATGAGCAGTTCTTC. It specifies CSVVGRQRKSSYNEQFF.

The V call is TRBV11-1, the J call TRBJ1-1; a weak D match, TRBD1 (6 bases). Trimming cost V 4 bases and J 1 base, with 10 bases left between them. Germline V lookup: CDR1 SGHAT, CDR2 FQDESV (reference sequence). This CDR3 is built from 14 residues. The CDR3 sequence: CASSSSTGNTEAFF. The DNA of the CDR3 is TGTGCCAGCAGCTCCTCGACAGGGAACACTGAAGCTTTCTTT. Full variable domain (outside the CDR3, taken from reference TRBV11-1 and TRBJ1-1): EAEVAQSPRYKITEKSQAVAFWCDPISGHATLYWYRQILGQGPELLVQFQDESVVDDSQLPKDRFSAERLKGVDSTLKIQPAELGDSAMYLCASSSSTGNTEAFFGQGTRLTVV.

This clone showed up just once. The CDR3 loop reads CASSYWLSGQSSYNSPLHF. The CDR3 region has the DNA TGTGCCAGCAGTTATTGGTTGTCAGGTCAGAGCTCCTATAATTCACCCCTCCACTTT. This sequence joins TRBV6-9 and TRBJ1-6; D not resolved. V shed 1 base and J shed 0 bases, with 16 bases lying between them. This CDR3 is built from 19 residues. Germline V gene lookup returns CDR1 MNHGY and CDR2 SVAAGI.

The chain couples TRBV5-6 to TRBJ2-7; 14 nucleotides align to TRBD2. Trimming took 3 bases from V and 1 from J; bases not matched to a gene: 6. The CDR3 loop spans 17 amino acids. Per the germline V gene, CDR1 is SGHDT and CDR2 is YYEEEE. In nucleotides, the CDR3 is TGTGCCAGCAGCTGGTCCGGACTAGCGGGGGGTTCCTACGAGCAGTACTTC. This encodes CASSWSGLAGGSYEQYF.

Only a few counts were recorded for this clone. This sequence joins TRBV7-6 and TRBJ2-7; 10 bases fit TRBD1. The CDR3 runs 17 residues. The trim removed 0 bases at V and 0 bases at J, leaving 5 bases unmatched. The germline CDR1 and CDR2 sequences are SGHVS and FNYEAQ. CDR3 bases: TGTGCCAGCAGCTTAGCTTCGGGACAGGGGACCTCCTACGAGCAGTACTTC. Translated, it gives CASSLASGQGTSYEQYF. Looking up the rest from reference TRBV7-6 and TRBJ2-7 gives the full variable domain: GAGVSQSPRYKVTKRGQDVALRCDPISGHVSLYWYRQALGQGPEFLTYFNYEAQQDKSGLPNDRFSAERPEGSISTLTIQRTEQRDSAMYRCASSLASGQGTSYEQYFGPGTRLTVT.

The chain links TRBV29-1 to TRBJ1-2; D not resolved. Germline assignment: CDR1 SQVTM and CDR2 ANQGSEA. Trimming took 4 bases from V and 0 from J, leaving 12 bases between them. The length of the CDR3 is 14 residues. CDR3: CSVVGSVTNYGYTF. CDR3 coding DNA: TGCAGCGTTGTGGGTTCAGTAACTAACTATGGCTACACCTTC.

V gene TRBV6-2 or TRBV6-3 combines with J gene TRBJ2-7; TRBD1 or TRBD2 may be the D gene (5 bases each). V lost 5 bases to trimming and J lost 5 bases, with 19 bases between them. From germline, CDR1 is MNHEY and CDR2 SVGEGT. CDR3 length: 15 amino acids. The CDR3 DNA reads as TGTGCCAGCAGTAGGCCGGGGCAGGGTAAAAACGAGCAGTACTTC. Its translation is CASSRPGQGKNEQYF.

V gene TRBV5-1 combines with J gene TRBJ1-4; 7 bases fit TRBD1. CDR1 and CDR2 (germline): SGHRS, YFSETQ. Trimming cost V 3 bases and J 4 bases; bases outside gene matches: 3. CDR3 length: 14 residues. CDR3 protein: CASSWGTVNEKLFF. CDR3 bases: TGCGCCAGCAGCTGGGGGACAGTTAATGAAAAACTGTTTTTT.

V usage is TRBV6-2 or TRBV6-3 and J usage is TRBJ2-7, with D uncertain. The germline V gene has CDR1 MNHEY and CDR2 SVGEGT. The CDR3 contains 14 residues. V gave up 5 bases and J gave up 3 bases, with 14 bases separating them. The CDR3 protein is CASSPTARFYEQYF. The CDR3, as DNA: TGTGCCAGCAGTCCCACGGCCCGTTTCTACGAGCAGTACTTC.

This clone has a handful of counts. The chain recombines TRBV21-1 with TRBJ2-5; the tabulated D call, TRBD1, remains unverified against the DNA. TRBV21-1 is deemed a pseudogene. The CDR3 is made up of 16 amino acids. DNA of the CDR3: TGTGCCAGCAGCAAAGCTATAACAGGGTGGGAAGAGACCCAGTACTTC. Amino acid sequence: CASSKAITGWEETQYF.

This chain connects TRBV5-1 to TRBJ2-5; D is possibly TRBD2 (6 bases). Germline lookup yields CDR1 SGHRS and CDR2 YFSETQ. This CDR3 comprises 14 residues. V lost 1 base and J lost 1, with 8 bases in between. This chain's CDR3 is CASSLLEGQETQYF. DNA of the CDR3: TGCGCCAGCAGCTTGTTGGAGGGCCAAGAGACCCAGTACTTC.

This chain joins TRBV7-6 and TRBJ1-3, with D possibly being TRBD1 (5 bases). V dropped 1 base and J dropped 0 bases, with 7 bases sitting between them. CDR1 and CDR2 (germline): SGHVS, FNYEAQ. The CDR3 contains 15 residues. The CDR3 region is CASSLGGSSGNTIYF. The CDR3 bases are TGTGCCAGCAGCTTAGGGGGGAGCTCTGGAAACACCATATATTTT.

J is TRBJ2-3 and V is TRBV29-1; 9 nucleotides line up with TRBD2. Trimming cost V 7 bases and J 4 bases; bases outside gene matches: 9. Germline lookup yields CDR1 SQVTM and CDR2 ANQGSEA. The CDR3 is made up of 14 amino acids. CDR3 sequence (DNA): TGCAGCGGCTCTAGCGGGATAGGAGCAGATACGCAGTATTTT. This codes for CSGSSGIGADTQYF.